This T cell receptor (beta chain) appears in the sequencing data of a study of OX40 agonist ivuxolimab in advanced cancers. As for the study in general: As their treatment, patients were administered ivuxolimab, an agonistic anti-OX40 (CD134) antibody. Earlier treatment with anti-PD-1, anti-PD-L1 or anti-CTLA-4 was permitted, and 30% to 40% had received some.

Data came from immunoSEQ multiplex PCR; TCRdb stores just in-frame clones and leaves some out. The sample consists of around 43,000 clones, roughly nine tenths of them appearing once. The germline V and J ends were trimmed by 6 bases and 2 bases, with 17 bases remaining between them. The CDR3 contains 15 residues. CDR1 and CDR2 from the germline V gene are MNHEY and SVGAGI. This clone is a singleton in its sample. Its antigen is still unknown. Findings and caveats of the study: Relative to CD4+, CD8+ T cells held more expanded clones on average. The study did not work out the antigen specificity of the expanded peripheral T cells.

The sequence was collected from an adult with an advanced solid tumor such as melanoma, head and neck, liver or kidney cancer. The sequencing used CD4+ or CD8+ T cells sorted from blood, collected in a trial of the OX40 agonist ivuxolimab. The chain recombines TRBV6-5 with TRBJ2-7; possible D gene TRBD1, 5 bases. CDR3 sequence reads: CASSLETAHAYEQYF. CDR3 DNA: TGTGCCAGCAGCCTAGAGACAGCCCACGCCTACGAGCAGTACTTC.